Below, 28 T cell receptor beta chains from the same sample are listed, as sequenced in a study of blood T cell repertoires in COVID-19. Data came from immunoSEQ multiplex PCR; TCRdb stores just in-frame clones and leaves some out. The repertoire includes about 83,000 clones, more than 70% of them detected once, and about a fifth sits in the top ten. The sample comprised peripheral blood. The source is a woman older than 75 in a cohort sampled during active or convalescent COVID-19.

In regard to this clone: One end of the junction fails to match germline, which may point to a read error. The J gene is TRBJ2-3, the V gene TRBV7-3; 9 positions agree with TRBD1. From germline, CDR1 is SGHTA and CDR2 FQGTGA. The CDR3 consists of 15 residues. CDR3 residues: CASSITGGAGHTQYF. Here the CDR3 DNA reads TGTGCCAGCAGCATAACAGGGGGCGCCGGCCATACGCAGTATTTT.

This clone showed up just a few times. The genes are TRBV29-1 and TRBJ1-5; D is unresolved. Trimming took 4 bases from V and 3 from J, leaving 7 bases between them. The CDR3 spans 12 residues. Germline V lookup: CDR1 SQVTM, CDR2 ANQGSEA. The CDR3 protein is CSVAGVNQPQHF. The CDR3 DNA follows: TGCAGCGTTGCCGGGGTCAATCAGCCCCAGCATTTT.

This sequence joins TRBV6-6 and TRBJ1-2; 7 nucleotides agree with TRBD1. V gave up 6 bases and J gave up 2 bases; unmatched junction bases: 6. CDR3 length equals 14 residues. Germline CDR1 and CDR2: MNHNY and SVGAGI (reference sequence). This chain's CDR3 is CASRPPTGNYGYTF. CDR3 bases: TGTGCCAGCAGACCGCCGACAGGGAACTATGGCTACACCTTC.

The V call is TRBV10-2, the J call TRBJ2-7; 8 bases line up with TRBD2. CDR3 length: 14 residues. V dropped 3 bases and J dropped 3; count of bases not matched to a gene: 4. Germline V gives CDR1 WSHSY, CDR2 SAAADI. The CDR3 here is CASSDSGRGYEQYV. CDR3 nucleotides: TGCGCCAGCAGTGATTCCGGGAGGGGCTACGAGCAGTACGTC.

This chain links TRBV15 with TRBJ2-3; 9 bases align to TRBD1. J lost 4 bases, V lost 3 bases, and 11 bases had no gene match. The CDR3 has 17 residues. Germline values: CDR1 LNHNV, CDR2 YYDKDF (reference sequence). This chain's CDR3 is CATSSPRGTGSPDTQYF. In DNA form, the CDR3 reads TGTGCCACCAGCAGTCCTAGGGGGACAGGGAGTCCAGATACGCAGTATTTT.

V is TRBV25-1 and J is TRBJ1-1, with D possibly matching TRBD1 (5 bases). The germline V gene has CDR1 MGHDK and CDR2 SYGVNS. Trimming took off 3 bases at V and 1 base at J, with 12 bases between the two ends. CDR3 size: 15 residues. The CDR3 bases are TGTGCCAGCAGTGACCTCTTTGGGGCGAACACTGAAGCTTTCTTT. Amino acids: CASSDLFGANTEAFF. Combining the CDR3 with reference TRBV25-1 and TRBJ1-1 gives the whole variable domain EADIYQTPRYLVIGTGKKITLECSQTMGHDKMYWYQQDPGMELHLIHYSYGVNSTEKGDLSSESTVSRIRTEHFPLTLESARPSHTSQYLCASSDLFGANTEAFFGQGTRLTVV.

The V gene is TRBV6-5, the J gene TRBJ1-5, with TRBD1 identical over 7 bases. The junction had 4 bases not matched to a gene; V was cut back by 5 bases and J by 0 bases. The CDR3 is 15 residues long. From germline, CDR1 is MNHEY and CDR2 SVGAGI. The DNA for the CDR3 is TGTGCCAGCAGTCTCCGACAGGGTAGCAATCAGCCCCAGCATTTT. This gives the protein CASSLRQGSNQPQHF.

The chain's CDR3 is CASSLRNRVDEQYF. CDR3 DNA: TGTGCCAGCAGCTTAAGGAACAGGGTCGACGAGCAGTACTTC. This chain joins TRBV7-2 and TRBJ2-7; tentatively, D is TRBD1 (6 bases). Trimming removed 2 bases from V and 5 bases from J, with 13 bases in between. The V gene's germline CDR1 is SGHTA and CDR2 FQGNSA. The CDR3 contains 14 residues.

The J gene is TRBJ1-3, the V gene TRBV28; D possibly corresponds to TRBD1 (6 bases). There are 14 residues in the CDR3. The V end lost 6 bases, the J end lost 1 base, and 10 bases lay between the germline ends. Germline CDR1 and CDR2: MDHEN and SYDVKM. CDR3 region: CASSNTGSGNTIYF. The CDR3 DNA reads TGTGCCAGCAGCAATACAGGGTCTGGAAACACCATATATTTT.

The chain links TRBV5-5 to TRBJ1-3; perhaps TRBD1 as D (5 bases). The CDR3 totals 16 residues. The V gene lost 6 bases and the J gene lost 0 bases, with 16 bases spanning the gap. The germline V gene encodes CDR1 SGHKS and CDR2 YYEKEE (reference sequence). The CDR3, as DNA: TGTGCCAGCACCCTCGAGACAGCGAACTCTGGAAACACCATATATTTT. Translation: CASTLETANSGNTIYF. Together with reference TRBV5-5 and TRBJ1-3, the CDR3 gives the full variable domain: DAGVTQSPTHLIKTRGQQVTLRCSPISGHKSVSWYQQVLGQGPQFIFQYYEKEERGRGNFPDRFSARQFPNYSSELNVNALLLGDSALYLCASTLETANSGNTIYFGEGSWLTVV.

The chain has TRBV19 and TRBJ1-3; D is ambiguous. Per the germline V gene, CDR1 is LNHDA and CDR2 is SQIVND (reference sequence). The CDR3 spans 16 residues. V lost 1 base and J 0 bases, leaving 10 bases between the germline ends. CDR3 bases: TGTGCCAGTAGTATAGTTCCGGGTTCCTCTGGAAACACCATATATTTT. It yields the protein CASSIVPGSSGNTIYF. The full variable domain, with the rest looked up from reference TRBV19 and TRBJ1-3, is DGGITQSPKYLFRKEGQNVTLSCEQNLNHDAMYWYRQDPGQGLRLIYYSQIVNDFQKGDIAEGYSVSREKKESFPLTVTSAQKNPTAFYLCASSIVPGSSGNTIYFGEGSWLTVV.

This clone was seen only once. The chain has TRBV18 and TRBJ1-2, with D uncertain. The CDR3 is 14 amino acids. V was shortened by 3 bases and J by 2 bases, with 10 bases between the two germline ends. Germline loops: CDR1 KGHSH, CDR2 LQKENI. CDR3 nucleotide sequence: TGTGCCAGCTCACCTTCCGGGTCGAACTATGGCTACACCTTC. Protein product: CASSPSGSNYGYTF.

This sequence joins TRBV5-4 and TRBJ1-1; 10 nucleotides line up with TRBD1. The V and J ends lost 4 bases and 3 bases, in that order; junction bases with no gene match: 6. The germline gives CDR1 SGHNT, CDR2 YYREEE (reference sequence). The CDR3 is 15 residues long. CDR3 nucleotide sequence: TGTGCCAGCAGCGCGAGGACAGGGGGTTACACTGAAGCTTTCTTT. It translates to CASSARTGGYTEAFF.

The chain recombines TRBV6-5 with TRBJ2-1, with 10 nucleotides matching TRBD2. The CDR3 runs to 15 residues. Germline CDR1 reads MNHEY; CDR2 reads SVGAGI. The V segment lost 7 bases and the J segment 8 bases; nucleotides outside the gene matches: 11. Here the CDR3 DNA reads TGTGCCAGCAAGATAGCAGCGGGAGGGGTCTATGAGCAGTTCTTC. It yields the protein CASKIAAGGVYEQFF.

This clone appeared a few times. The genes are TRBV7-2 and TRBJ2-6; D not resolved. CDR3 length equals 14 residues. Germline V gives CDR1 SGHTA, CDR2 FQGNSA. The V and J ends lost 10 bases and 0 bases respectively, with 10 bases between them. The CDR3 here is CATDIYSGANVLTF. CDR3 sequence (DNA): TGTGCCACCGACATATACTCTGGGGCCAACGTCCTGACTTTC.

This chain uses TRBV12-3 or TRBV12-4 with TRBJ1-2; the match to TRBD1 covers 8 bases. With V trimmed by 5 bases and J by 5 bases, 1 base remained unmatched. CDR3 length equals 12 residues. The CDR3 loop is CASSRQGYGYTF. The CDR3 DNA is TGTGCCAGCAGTAGACAGGGGTATGGCTACACCTTC.

This chain uses TRBV19 with TRBJ1-2; possibly TRBD1 for D (6 bases). Trimming removed 7 bases from V and 0 bases from J, with 12 bases in between. CDR3 length equals 14 residues. From germline, CDR1 is LNHDA and CDR2 SQIVND (reference sequence). The CDR3 loop reads CASIDRSTNYGYTF. The DNA of the CDR3 is TGTGCCAGTATTGACAGGAGTACTAACTATGGCTACACCTTC.

V gene TRBV10-1 combines with J gene TRBJ2-5, with 15 bases fitting TRBD2. Germline V CDR1 and CDR2: WNHNN, SYGVQD (reference sequence). The CDR3 consists of 16 residues. J was trimmed by 7 bases and V by 4 bases; bases with no gene match: 7. The CDR3 protein is CASSVTGTSGRSTQYF. In DNA form, the CDR3 reads TGCGCCAGCAGTGTTACCGGGACTAGCGGGAGGTCGACCCAGTACTTC.

The chain combines TRBV18 with TRBJ2-7; a possible D gene is TRBD2 (6 bases). The CDR3 is made up of 14 amino acids. Between the trimmed V and J ends, which lost 4 bases and 6 bases, there was a span of 16 bases. The germline V gene encodes CDR1 KGHSH and CDR2 LQKENI. The CDR3 loop is CASSRGSGTLEQYV. CDR3 DNA sequence: TGTGCCAGCTCACGGGGTAGCGGAACCCTCGAGCAGTACGTC.

CDR3 coding DNA: TGTGCCAGCAGGGGAGCGGGAGTGAGAGATACGCAGTATTTT. It yields the protein CASRGAGVRDTQYF. This chain connects TRBV6-5 to TRBJ2-3, with 8 bases identical to TRBD2. Trimming took 6 bases from V and 5 from J; bases not matched to a gene: 7. The CDR3 has 14 residues. In germline, CDR1 is MNHEY, CDR2 SVGAGI.

The V and J genes are TRBV6-5 and TRBJ2-2, with 9 bases identical to TRBD1. CDR3 length: 14 amino acids. Germline lookup yields CDR1 MNHEY and CDR2 SVGAGI. J was trimmed by 5 bases and V by 7 bases; bases with no gene match: 5. CDR3 residues: CASNQDRGTGELFF. The CDR3 bases are TGTGCCAGCAATCAGGACAGGGGAACCGGGGAGCTGTTTTTT.

The chain joins TRBV6-2 or TRBV6-3 to TRBJ2-1; 15 nucleotides align to TRBD2. From germline, CDR1 is MNHEY and CDR2 SVGEGT. This CDR3 has 17 amino acids. The junction had 9 bases not matched to a gene; V was cut back by 6 bases and J by 6 bases. Here the CDR3 reads CASSPWTSGRGPNEQFF. In DNA form, the CDR3 reads TGTGCCAGCAGCCCATGGACTAGCGGGAGGGGCCCCAATGAGCAGTTCTTC.

The chain has TRBV2 and TRBJ2-6, with D maybe TRBD2 (5 bases). This CDR3 has 16 amino acids. The V end was cut by 5 bases, the J end by 1 base, with 12 bases between. Germline V gene data show CDR1 as SNHLY and CDR2 as FYNNEI. The CDR3 here is CASSNEGLSGANVLTF. The CDR3 DNA reads TGTGCCAGCAGTAACGAGGGATTATCTGGGGCCAACGTCCTGACTTTC.

The chain couples TRBV3-1 (or the pseudogene TRBV3-2) to TRBJ2-7, with 10 bases aligning to TRBD2. CDR1 and CDR2 from the germline V gene are LGHDT and YNNKEL (reference sequence). The CDR3 sequence is 16 residues long. The J segment lost 4 bases and the V segment lost 0 bases, leaving 6 bases of the junction unmatched. The CDR3 is CASSQDTLAGVYEQYF. The CDR3 DNA reads as TGTGCCAGCAGCCAAGATACCCTAGCGGGAGTTTACGAGCAGTACTTC.

This chain uses TRBV5-1 with TRBJ2-5; tentatively, D is TRBD1 (6 bases). Germline V gives CDR1 SGHRS, CDR2 YFSETQ. Trimming stripped 6 bases from V and 3 bases from J, with 15 bases between. The CDR3 is made up of 14 amino acids. The chain's CDR3 is CASTRLEGEETQYF. DNA for the CDR3: TGCGCCAGCACCCGGTTAGAGGGGGAAGAGACCCAGTACTTC.

The V call is TRBV20-1, the J call TRBJ2-7; no clear D. The length of the CDR3 is 11 residues. With 0 bases removed from V and 9 bases from J, the gap between germline ends came to 9 bases. CDR1 DFQATT and CDR2 SNEGSKA come from the germline V gene (reference sequence). In DNA form, the CDR3 reads TGCAGTGCTAGAGATTTAACAGTGCAGTACTTC. Protein product: CSARDLTVQYF.

The chain uses TRBV2 and TRBJ2-3; 15 bases are shared with TRBD2. The CDR3 is made up of 15 amino acids. Germline V gives CDR1 SNHLY, CDR2 FYNNEI. With 5 bases clipped from V and 9 bases from J, the junction kept 6 bases outside the gene matches. DNA of the CDR3: TGTGCCAGCAGTACCGGACTAGCGGGAGGGTTAACGCAGTATTTT. As protein: CASSTGLAGGLTQYF. The full variable domain, rest sourced from reference TRBV2 and TRBJ2-3, is EPEVTQTPSHQVTQMGQEVILRCVPISNHLYFYWYRQILGQKVEFLVSFYNNEISEKSEIFDDQFSVERPDGSNFTLKIRSTKLEDSAMYFCASSTGLAGGLTQYFGPGTRLTVL.

This clone was recorded only once. The rearrangement uses TRBV15 and TRBJ1-3, with D perhaps TRBD1 (6 bases). There are 15 residues in the CDR3. Trimming left V 8 bases short and J 4 bases short, with 18 bases between. The germline CDR1 and CDR2 sequences are LNHNV and YYDKDF (reference sequence). CDR3 loop: CATQAGQSPGNTIYF. The DNA of the CDR3 is TGTGCCACCCAAGCGGGACAATCCCCGGGAAACACCATATATTTT.